This TCR beta chain appears in the sequencing data of a study of cytomegalovirus exposure and HLA in healthy donors. This CDR3 is built from 15 residues. Germline V gives CDR1 SEHNR, CDR2 FQNEAQ (reference sequence). V dropped 5 bases and J dropped 5 bases, with 17 bases sitting between them. The PCR made use of 60 Vbeta and 13 Jbeta primers. The protocol was immunoSEQ multiplex PCR, while the TCRdb copy is restricted to in-frame clones and leaves out a portion. The repertoire holds approximately 170,000 clones, with around 80% as singletons. Notes on the study in general: TCR beta chain V- and J-gene trimming was linked, in a later analysis, to a missense variant in DCLRE1C.

A remark on this clone: Antigen unknown.

The clonotype was recovered from a woman in her thirties or forties in good health and CMV-seropositive. The J gene is TRBJ2-3, the V gene TRBV7-9, with TRBD2 as a possible D gene (6 bases). Material for sequencing was PBMCs. CDR3 in DNA: TGTGCCAGCAGCCCCCGGACTAAATCGGAAGATACGCAGTATTTT. Its protein is CASSPRTKSEDTQYF.